This T cell receptor (beta chain) originates from a study of long-term antiretroviral therapy in people with HIV (dated by TCRdb to 2022 to 2024). About the full investigation: Collection of the earliest samples took place about a decade ahead of the 2015 WHO recommendation for immediate ART, at a time when ART was typically delayed until CD4 counts fell. From 30 to 35 adults with confirmed HIV infection, the cohort provided approximately 190 cryopreserved PBMC samples, gathered serially across a mean of about six years (range 1-12). Whether ART initiation and durable HIV suppression were associated with changes in peripheral blood TRB repertoire composition and diversity was tested in a retrospective serial study. Test extractions of a monoclonal T-cell line alongside approximately 36 polyclonal samples showed no cross-contamination during QIAcube processing. About 40% of the 30 participants with HIV were female. Broader findings and caveats from the paper: Since PBMC availability was limited, sequencing covered only the TCR beta chain, with no alpha chain pairing. Because pre-ART samples had limited cell numbers, unsorted PBMC were profiled rather than sorted CD4+ and CD8+ T cells. Inferences about post-ART repertoire changes are limited because no data were available on ART adherence, viral resistance or therapy changes. Expanded TRB clones identified before ART initiation dominated the repertoire at all time points, although this dominance fluctuated and declined in many PLHIV after ART. Narrower CDR3 length ranges were observed in HIV repertoires than in controls, and an antigen-experienced repertoire with only a slight naive shift after ART was suggested by the network structure. Starting ART was linked to a significant rise in TRB diversity, yet even with long-term ART the diversity remained significantly lower than in transplant donor controls. The samples were dated from about 2003 to 2018, and the ART regimens that were used may be less effective than current ART regimens.

The immunoSEQ hsTCRB v3.0 assay was used at survey level resolution to sequence the TRB variable region. A depth of about 35,000-55,000 T-cell genomes per sample was targeted for TRB sequencing. TRB libraries were pooled and sequenced on an Illumina MiSeq using a v3 150-cycle kit. Processing in the source paper ran as follows. Repertoire analysis was performed in R inside a reproducible Nextflow workflow that covered QC, data transformation and analysis. LymphoSeq2, an R package for exploring AIRR-Seq data, was used to implement custom analyses. A handful of samples yielding fewer than 5000 total TRB sequences were excluded, leaving 150 to 200 analyzed HIV repertoires. Among the 188 retained HIV repertoires, 55 to 65 were collected before ART initiation and 120 to 140 were collected after ART initiation. Repertoires were downsampled to 5000 TRB nucleotide sequences, with summary statistics averaged over 100 downsampling iterations. The analysis kept only TRB sequences whose CDR3 regions were at least seven amino acids long. Diversity was measured with a Shannon entropy-derived clonality score and the Gini coefficient. In the repertoire networks, any two of the top 5000 CDR3 amino acid sequences were connected whenever the two sequences differed by an edit distance of one. For TRB CDR3 amino acid sequences, antigen specificity groups and MHC restriction were predicted with GLIPH2. CDR3 amino acid sequences were matched against VDJdb and McPAS-TCR to flag known CMV, EBV, HIV or tissue antigen associations. Pre-ART, post-ART and control groups were compared with Wilcoxon signed-rank tests and Holm-Bonferroni correction. Here the immuneACCESS table is served through TCRdb, limited to in-frame sequences with V and J called. Missing clones are a known gap in these copies; in checked studies unresolved V genes cover under half, and the rest lacks a known reason. Clonal size and the V and J genes are those of that table, whereas D and trimming came from the DNA. The sample table records 35,000 to 40,000 clones; 75% to 90% of these occur just once. Together, the top ten hold roughly 5% of the sample.

Concerning this clone: Its antigen is still unknown. Its ends do not fully match the called genes, so a read error is possible.

To be included, a participant needed at least one PBMC sample from before ART initiation plus at least two post-ART samples. Every participant with HIV received treatment in the United States of America. Before DNA extraction, cryopreserved samples of about 0.9-11 million PBMC were thawed and washed. At the time of the earliest PBMC sample, participants with HIV were aged between about 20 and 55 years. Per participant, PBMC samples came from 1-4 timepoints prior to ART initiation and 2-8 timepoints following ART initiation, for a median of 7 samples. For every participant, serial HIV viral load, CD4+ T-cell count, ART history and demographic data were obtained. Genomic DNA was extracted from unsorted PBMC with a Qiagen kit on a QIAcube, processed in batches of 12 samples. The clonotype comes from a man between 18 and 29 years old with HIV. Sequenced here: unsorted PBMCs, sampled 1.5 years after starting antiretroviral therapy.

The CDR3 region reads CASSYGGNPGELFF. The sequence in DNA is TGTGCCAGCAGTTACGGGGGGAACCCCGGGGAGCTGTTTTTT. The rearranged segments are TRBV6-5 and TRBJ2-2; the best D guess is TRBD2, with 6 bases matching. Looking up the germline V gene yields CDR1 MNHEY and CDR2 SVGAGI. Counted from cysteine to phenylalanine, this CDR3 has 14 amino acids. The retained sequence is limited to the CDR3, 42 bases, with the frame set at the first base.